The 14 T cell receptor beta chains in this list originate from one sample, sequenced in a study of naive and memory T cell subsets. Both TRBC1 and TRBC2 were covered by a beta constant-region primer of two equimolar oligonucleotides. Nested alpha and beta constant-region primers with the SP2 primer drove four PCR rounds on ligated cDNA. Each CDR3 protein is one row after TCRdb ran MiXCR on the UMI-ligation and nested PCR reads. Among just over 80,000 distinct CDR3 sequences listed, around 9% were seen once. The source material was naive CD8+ T cells from blood. These receptors were collected from a human donor in good health.

This clonotype was counted at least ten times. The rearrangement uses TRBV29-1 and TRBJ1-1, with TRBD1 matching 9 bases. CDR1 is SQVTM and CDR2 is ANQGSEA in the germline V gene. The junction had 8 bases not matched to a gene; V was cut back by 7 bases and J by 5 bases. The CDR3 sequence is 13 residues long. The CDR3 is CSDGTGPGTEAFF. As DNA, the CDR3 is TGCAGCGACGGGACAGGGCCGGGAACTGAAGCTTTCTTT.

This clonotype was counted at least ten times. The V call is TRBV7-9, the J call TRBJ2-2, with TRBD1 matching over 8 bases. This CDR3 has 14 amino acids. J lost 6 bases, V lost 5 bases, and 5 bases had no gene match. Germline CDR1 and CDR2: SEHNR and FQNEAQ (reference sequence). The CDR3: CASSPSDRAGELFF. Written as DNA, the CDR3 is TGTGCCAGCAGCCCCTCGGACAGGGCCGGGGAGCTGTTTTTT.

This chain connects TRBV21-1 to TRBJ2-3; the D call TRBD2 from the table was never checked on the DNA. TRBV21-1 is marked as a pseudogene. This CDR3 region has 20 residues. The DNA for the CDR3 is TGTGCCAGCAGCAAAGCGGTCCATAGCGGGAGCACAAGGAATACAGATACGCAGTATTTT. Its protein product is CASSKAVHSGSTRNTDTQYF.

This clonotype occurred once. With a much larger clone just one base away, this may be a read error. Since the CDR3 does not end with the conserved phenylalanine or tryptophan, this likely comes from a read error. The DNA is omitted, as the CDR3 cannot be located on it reliably, and the CDR3 follows TCRdb's listing. The CDR3 sequence is CASSQVRAAECLL. The chain joins TRBV4-1 to TRBJ1-1; the table's TRBD1 call for D was not verified on the DNA. Ends included, the CDR3 has 13 residues. Germline CDR1 MGHRA, CDR2 YSYEKL.

This clonotype appeared a few times. The chain has TRBV30 and TRBJ2-1; TRBD1 might be the D (5 bases). With 2 bases removed from V and 2 bases from J, the gap between germline ends came to 13 bases. CDR1 and CDR2 (germline): GTSNPN, SVGIG (reference sequence). This CDR3 region has 15 residues. The CDR3 sequence: CAWSPTPGPYNEQFF. CDR3 nucleotides: TGTGCCTGGAGTCCAACTCCAGGGCCCTACAATGAGCAGTTCTTC.

The rearrangement links TRBV4-3 to TRBJ2-7; 9 bases are a match to TRBD1. CDR1 LGHNA and CDR2 YSLEER come from the germline V gene. V lost 4 bases and J lost 6; bases outside the gene matches: 7. This CDR3 spans 14 amino acids. The CDR3 is CASSPGQGRGEQYF. CDR3 nucleotides: TGCGCCAGCAGCCCGGGACAGGGAAGGGGCGAGCAGTACTTC.

The V and J genes are TRBV6-2 or TRBV6-3 and TRBJ2-1; maybe TRBD2 (6 bases). V was shortened by 5 bases and J by 5 bases, with 16 bases between the two germline ends. CDR1 is MNHEY and CDR2 is SVGEGT in the germline V gene. The CDR3 spans 15 residues. The CDR3 is CASSLMGLPNNEQFF. DNA of the CDR3: TGTGCCAGCAGTCTAATGGGACTTCCAAACAATGAGCAGTTCTTC.

This clonotype came up many times. This chain uses TRBV7-9 with TRBJ2-2, with D possibly TRBD2 on 5 matching bases. Trimming shortened V by 6 bases and J by 5 bases, and 10 bases separated the two germline ends. There are 13 residues in the CDR3. Germline V gives CDR1 SEHNR, CDR2 FQNEAQ (reference sequence). CDR3: CASSGGTTGELFF. CDR3 nucleotides: TGTGCCAGCAGTGGAGGAACAACCGGGGAGCTGTTTTTT.

V is TRBV6-2 or TRBV6-3 and J is TRBJ2-7; D gene uncertain. This CDR3 has 11 residues. V was trimmed by 6 bases and J by 5 bases, leaving 8 bases between them. Germline CDR1 reads MNHEY; CDR2 reads SVGEGT. The CDR3 DNA follows: TGTGCCAGCAGCTTCCCTCACGAGCAGTACTTC. Its protein is CASSFPHEQYF.

In this sample, this clonotype turned up many times. This chain links TRBV27 with TRBJ2-6; TRBD2 matches at 8 bases. The CDR3 spans 17 residues. Looked up from germline, CDR1 is MNHEY and CDR2 is SMNVEV (reference sequence). V trimming: 1 base; J trimming: 4 bases; junction bases outside the gene matches: 6. CDR3 in amino acids: CASSLLAGGTGANVLTF. CDR3 sequence (DNA): TGTGCCAGCAGTTTATTGGCGGGGGGCACAGGGGCCAACGTCCTGACTTTC. Variable domain in full (rest from reference TRBV27 and TRBJ2-6): EAQVTQNPRYLITVTGKKLTVTCSQNMNHEYMSWYRQDPGLGLRQIYYSMNVEVTDKGDVPEGYKVSRKEKRNFPLILESPSPNQTSLYFCASSLLAGGTGANVLTFGAGSRLTVL.

This chain joins TRBV28 and TRBJ1-5; D might be TRBD1 (5 bases). The CDR3 is 15 residues long. Germline CDR1 MDHEN, CDR2 SYDVKM. Trimming left V 2 bases short and J 6 bases short, with 14 bases between. CDR3 protein: CASSLTSGVVQPQHF. CDR3 sequence (DNA): TGTGCCAGCAGTTTAACATCGGGGGTCGTTCAGCCCCAGCATTTT.

The chain carries TRBV19 and TRBJ2-1, with 7 bases identical to TRBD2. Germline V gene data show CDR1 as LNHDA and CDR2 as SQIVND (reference sequence). J gave up 5 bases and V 3 bases, and 4 bases lay outside the gene matches. This CDR3 has 14 amino acids. The CDR3 loop reads CASSILAANNEQFF. For the CDR3, the DNA is TGTGCCAGTAGTATCCTAGCGGCAAACAATGAGCAGTTCTTC.

This clonotype was seen more than once but under ten times. V gene TRBV5-8 combines with J gene TRBJ2-4, with 7 bases fitting TRBD1. The CDR3 loop spans 14 amino acids. The ends lost 5 bases at V and 7 bases at J; junction bases unmatched: 9. The germline V gene encodes CDR1 SGHTS and CDR2 YDEGEE. This CDR3 reads CASRITGERNIQYF. DNA for the CDR3: TGTGCCAGCAGAATTACAGGGGAACGGAACATTCAGTACTTC. Full variable domain (missing parts from reference TRBV5-8 and TRBJ2-4): EAGVTQSPTHLIKTRGQQATLRCSPISGHTSVYWYQQALGLGLQFLLWYDEGEERNRGNFPPRFSGRQFPNYSSELNVNALELEDSALYLCASRITGERNIQYFGAGTRLSVL.

This clonotype appeared many times. This chain uses TRBV6-2 or TRBV6-3 with TRBJ2-4, with D maybe TRBD1 (5 bases). This CDR3 has 13 residues. Trimming left V 0 bases short and J 8 bases short, with 8 bases between. Germline V gene sequence: CDR1 MNHEY, CDR2 SVGEGT. The CDR3, as DNA: TGTGCCAGCAGTTACTCGGGCAGGGACATTCAGTACTTC. It translates to CASSYSGRDIQYF.